Each of the 14 T cell receptor beta chains below was sequenced from the same sample in a study of blood T cell repertoires in COVID-19. Sequenced by immunoSEQ multiplex PCR; TCRdb stores in-frame clones only, minus some. The sample yields about 270,000 clones, around 89% seen once. The sample was PBMCs or T cells enriched from blood (not recorded which). These receptors were obtained from a woman aged 18-35 years who had recovered from COVID-19.

The chain carries TRBV11-3 and TRBJ2-1; possible D gene TRBD2, 5 bases. Germline CDR1 reads SGHNT; CDR2 reads YENEEA. Trimming left V 3 bases short and J 7 bases short, with 16 bases between. There are 15 residues in the CDR3. The CDR3 loop is CASSFGPEGTNEQFF. The DNA for the CDR3 is TGTGCCAGCAGCTTTGGACCTGAGGGAACAAATGAGCAGTTCTTC.

The rearrangement uses TRBV5-4 and TRBJ2-4; 10 positions match TRBD1. Germline V gives CDR1 SGHNT, CDR2 YYREEE (reference sequence). The CDR3 spans 16 residues. Trimming cost V 3 bases and J 3 bases; bases outside gene matches: 6. CDR3 nucleotides: TGTGCCAGCAGCTATAGACAGGGGGCGGTCAAAAACATTCAGTACTTC. It is translated as CASSYRQGAVKNIQYF.

The V call is TRBV28, the J call TRBJ1-2, with 11 bases fitting TRBD1. V lost 5 bases and J lost 5; bases outside the gene matches: 7. The germline CDR1 and CDR2 sequences are MDHEN and SYDVKM. CDR3 length equals 15 residues. The CDR3 reads CASSGQGARTYGYTF. Written as DNA, the CDR3 is TGTGCCAGCAGTGGACAGGGGGCGCGGACGTATGGCTACACCTTC.

V gene TRBV18 combines with J gene TRBJ2-1; TRBD1 might be the D (6 bases). Germline V gene lookup returns CDR1 KGHSH and CDR2 LQKENI. CDR3 length: 13 amino acids. V lost 2 bases and J lost 6, with 8 bases in between. The CDR3 nucleotides are TGTGCCAGCTCACCAACAGGGACCAATGAGCAGTTCTTC. Protein product: CASSPTGTNEQFF.

This chain links TRBV19 with TRBJ2-1; TRBD1 agrees at 7 bases. The J segment lost 1 base and the V segment lost 2 bases, leaving 2 bases of the junction unmatched. The CDR3 is 15 residues long. CDR1 is LNHDA, CDR2 SQIVND, per germline (reference sequence). CDR3 sequence (DNA): TGTGCCAGTAGTATACAGGGGGTTTCCTACAATGAGCAGTTCTTC. Translated: CASSIQGVSYNEQFF.

The chain joins TRBV3-1 (or the pseudogene TRBV3-2) to TRBJ1-4; the match to TRBD1 covers 7 bases. V lost 4 bases and J lost 8; bases outside the gene matches: 4. The CDR3 is 13 amino acids. The V gene's germline CDR1 is LGHDT and CDR2 YNNKEL (reference sequence). CDR3 in amino acids: CASSLQGWEKLFF. The CDR3 bases are TGTGCCAGCAGCCTACAGGGGTGGGAAAAACTGTTTTTT.

This rearrangement joins TRBV3-1 (or the pseudogene TRBV3-2) to TRBJ2-7; 14 bases are shared with TRBD2. Germline V gene data show CDR1 as LGHDT and CDR2 as YNNKEL (reference sequence). Trimming at V came to 4 bases and at J to 3 bases, leaving 11 bases not matched to a gene. The CDR3 covers 18 residues. The CDR3 spells CASSRTSGGRTSNYEQYF. In DNA form, the CDR3 reads TGTGCCAGCAGCCGGACTAGCGGGGGGCGGACCTCAAACTACGAGCAGTACTTC.

The rearrangement uses TRBV3-1 (or the pseudogene TRBV3-2) and TRBJ1-2, with 10 bases that match TRBD1. This CDR3 comprises 15 residues. Trimming took 1 base from V and 3 from J; bases not matched to a gene: 2. CDR1 is LGHDT and CDR2 is YNNKEL in the germline V gene (reference sequence). CDR3 region: CASSQAGTGDYGYTF. Here the CDR3 DNA reads TGTGCCAGCAGCCAAGCGGGGACAGGGGACTATGGCTACACCTTC.

The chain couples TRBV30 to TRBJ1-3; D uncertain. The germline gives CDR1 GTSNPN, CDR2 SVGIG (reference sequence). This CDR3 is 11 amino acids long. V was pared by 8 bases and J by 4 bases, with 9 bases between. CDR3 coding DNA: TGTGCCGCAGAGAGGGGAAACACCATATATTTT. Amino acid sequence: CAAERGNTIYF. Based on the CDR3 plus reference TRBV30 and TRBJ1-3, the full variable domain is SQTIHQWPATLVQPVGSPLSLECTVEGTSNPNLYWYRQAAGRGLQLLFYSVGIGQISSEVPQNLSASRPQDRQFILSSKKLLLSDSGFYLCAAERGNTIYFGEGSWLTVV.

The V call is TRBV3-1 (or the pseudogene TRBV3-2), the J call TRBJ1-6; D is perhaps TRBD1 (5 bases). CDR1 and CDR2 (germline): LGHDT, YNNKEL (reference sequence). The CDR3 extends over 19 amino acids. The germline V and J ends were trimmed by 1 base and 2 bases, with 18 bases remaining between them. CDR3 in DNA: TGTGCCAGCAGCCAAGTGCGGCCACAAAGGGGCGCCTATAATTCACCCCTCCACTTT. This codes for CASSQVRPQRGAYNSPLHF.

The chain combines TRBV6-4 with TRBJ1-6; D ambiguous. CDR3 size: 17 residues. V gave up 5 bases and J gave up 0 bases, with 14 bases separating them. Germline CDR1 and CDR2: MRHNA and SNTAGT. CDR3 DNA sequence: TGTGCCAGCAGTTTTAATCACCCGAGCTCCTATAATTCACCCCTCCACTTT. This sequence encodes CASSFNHPSSYNSPLHF.

The rearrangement uses TRBV7-8 and TRBJ1-1; D ambiguous. The CDR3 loop spans 14 amino acids. CDR1 and CDR2 (germline): SGHVS, FQNEAQ. Deletions cut 6 bases from V and 0 bases from J, with 11 bases between. DNA for the CDR3: TGTGCCAGCAGGCCGAGAGCTTTGAACACTGAAGCTTTCTTT. Protein sequence: CASRPRALNTEAFF.

CDR3 coding DNA: TGTGCCAGCAGCTTAAGACGGGGGGCAATCGATACGCAGTATTTT. Its protein product is CASSLRRGAIDTQYF. V usage is TRBV7-3 and J usage is TRBJ2-3, with a tentative D call TRBD2 (7 bases). Germline lookup yields CDR1 SGHTA and CDR2 FQGTGA. V lost 1 base, J lost 6 bases, and 14 bases lay in between. The CDR3 spans 15 residues. Based on the CDR3 plus reference TRBV7-3 and TRBJ2-3, the full variable domain is GAGVSQTPSNKVTEKGKYVELRCDPISGHTALYWYRQSLGQGPEFLIYFQGTGAADDSGLPNDRFFAVRPEGSVSTLKIQRTERGDSAVYLCASSLRRGAIDTQYFGPGTRLTVL.

This CDR3 is CASRLTAGGYTF. DNA of the CDR3: TGTGCCAGTAGGTTGACAGCGGGGGGCTACACCTTC. The chain uses TRBV19 and TRBJ1-2, with D possibly TRBD1 on 5 matching bases. This CDR3 has 12 amino acids. V lost 6 bases and J lost 8, with 13 bases in between. Germline values: CDR1 LNHDA, CDR2 SQIVND (reference sequence).